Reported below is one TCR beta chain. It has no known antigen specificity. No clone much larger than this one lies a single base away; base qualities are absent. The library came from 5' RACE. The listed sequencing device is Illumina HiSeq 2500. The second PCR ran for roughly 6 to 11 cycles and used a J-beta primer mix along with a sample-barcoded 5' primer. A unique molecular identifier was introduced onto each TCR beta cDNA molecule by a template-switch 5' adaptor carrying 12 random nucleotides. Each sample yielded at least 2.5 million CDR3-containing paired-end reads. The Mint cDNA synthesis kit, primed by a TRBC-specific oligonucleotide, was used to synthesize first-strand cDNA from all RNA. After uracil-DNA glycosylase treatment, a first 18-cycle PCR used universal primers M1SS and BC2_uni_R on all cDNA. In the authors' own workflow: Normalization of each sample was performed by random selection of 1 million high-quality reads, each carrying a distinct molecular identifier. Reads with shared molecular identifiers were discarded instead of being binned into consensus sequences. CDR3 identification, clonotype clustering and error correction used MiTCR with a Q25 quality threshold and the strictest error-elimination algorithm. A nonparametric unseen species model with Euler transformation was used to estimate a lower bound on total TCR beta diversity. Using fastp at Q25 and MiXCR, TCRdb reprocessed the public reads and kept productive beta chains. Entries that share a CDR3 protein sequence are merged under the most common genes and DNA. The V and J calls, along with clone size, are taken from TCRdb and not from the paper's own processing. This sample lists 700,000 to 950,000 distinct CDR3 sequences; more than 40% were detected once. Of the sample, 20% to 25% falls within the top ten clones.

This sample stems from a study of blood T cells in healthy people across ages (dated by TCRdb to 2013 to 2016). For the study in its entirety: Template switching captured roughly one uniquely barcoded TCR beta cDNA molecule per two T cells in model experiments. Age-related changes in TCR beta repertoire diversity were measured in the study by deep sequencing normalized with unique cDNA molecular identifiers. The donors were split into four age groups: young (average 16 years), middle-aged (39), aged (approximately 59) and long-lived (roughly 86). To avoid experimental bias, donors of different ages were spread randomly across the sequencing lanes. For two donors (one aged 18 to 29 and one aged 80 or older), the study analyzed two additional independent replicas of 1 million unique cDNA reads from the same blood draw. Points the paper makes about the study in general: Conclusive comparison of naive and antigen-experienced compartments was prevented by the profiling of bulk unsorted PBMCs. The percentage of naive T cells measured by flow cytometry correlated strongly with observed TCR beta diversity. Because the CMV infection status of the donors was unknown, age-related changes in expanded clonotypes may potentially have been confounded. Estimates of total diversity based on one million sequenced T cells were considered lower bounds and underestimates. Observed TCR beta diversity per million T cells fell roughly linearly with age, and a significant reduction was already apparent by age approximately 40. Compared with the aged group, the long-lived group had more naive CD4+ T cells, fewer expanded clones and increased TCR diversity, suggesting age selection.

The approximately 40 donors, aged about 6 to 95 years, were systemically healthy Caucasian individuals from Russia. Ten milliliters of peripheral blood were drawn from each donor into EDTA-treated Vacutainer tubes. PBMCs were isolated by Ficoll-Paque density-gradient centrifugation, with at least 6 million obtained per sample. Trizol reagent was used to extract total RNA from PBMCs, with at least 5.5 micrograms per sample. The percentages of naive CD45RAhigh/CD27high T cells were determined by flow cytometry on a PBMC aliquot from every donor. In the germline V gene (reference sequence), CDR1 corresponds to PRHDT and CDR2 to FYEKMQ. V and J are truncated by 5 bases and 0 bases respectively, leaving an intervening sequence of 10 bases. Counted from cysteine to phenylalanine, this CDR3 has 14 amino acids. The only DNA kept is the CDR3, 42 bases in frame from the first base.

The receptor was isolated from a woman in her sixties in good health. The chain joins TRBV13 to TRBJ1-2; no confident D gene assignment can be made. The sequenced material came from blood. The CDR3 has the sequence CASSAPDPNYGYTF. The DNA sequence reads TGTGCCAGCAGCGCCCCGGACCCTAACTATGGCTACACCTTC.